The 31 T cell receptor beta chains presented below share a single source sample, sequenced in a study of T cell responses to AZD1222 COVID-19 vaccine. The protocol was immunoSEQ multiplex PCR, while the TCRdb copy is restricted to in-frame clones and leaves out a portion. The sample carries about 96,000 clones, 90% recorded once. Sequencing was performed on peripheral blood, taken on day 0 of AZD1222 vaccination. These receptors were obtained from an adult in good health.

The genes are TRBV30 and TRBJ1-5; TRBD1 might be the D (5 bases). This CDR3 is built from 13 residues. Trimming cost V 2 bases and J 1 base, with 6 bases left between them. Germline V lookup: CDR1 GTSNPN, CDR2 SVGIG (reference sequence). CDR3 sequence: CAWSRGSNQPQHF. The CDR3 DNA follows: TGTGCCTGGAGTAGGGGCAGCAATCAGCCCCAGCATTTT. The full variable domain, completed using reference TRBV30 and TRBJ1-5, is SQTIHQWPATLVQPVGSPLSLECTVEGTSNPNLYWYRQAAGRGLQLLFYSVGIGQISSEVPQNLSASRPQDRQFILSSKKLLLSDSGFYLCAWSRGSNQPQHFGDGTRLSIL.

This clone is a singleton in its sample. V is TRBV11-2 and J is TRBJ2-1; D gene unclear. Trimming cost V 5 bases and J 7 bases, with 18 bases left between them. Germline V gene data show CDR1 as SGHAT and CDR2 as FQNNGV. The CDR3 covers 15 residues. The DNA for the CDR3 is TGTGCCAGCAGCCCTGGGCCTCAATCGGTGAATGAGCAGTTCTTC. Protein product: CASSPGPQSVNEQFF. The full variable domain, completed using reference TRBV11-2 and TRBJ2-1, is EAGVAQSPRYKIIEKRQSVAFWCNPISGHATLYWYQQILGQGPKLLIQFQNNGVVDDSQLPKDRFSAERLKGVDSTLKIQPAKLEDSAVYLCASSPGPQSVNEQFFGPGTRLTVL.

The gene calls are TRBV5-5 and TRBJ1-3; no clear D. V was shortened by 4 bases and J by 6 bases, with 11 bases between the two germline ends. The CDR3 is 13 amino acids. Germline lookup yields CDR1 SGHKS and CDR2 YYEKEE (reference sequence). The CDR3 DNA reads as TGTGCCAGCAGCCCCGCTAGACTAAACACCATATATTTT. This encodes CASSPARLNTIYF.

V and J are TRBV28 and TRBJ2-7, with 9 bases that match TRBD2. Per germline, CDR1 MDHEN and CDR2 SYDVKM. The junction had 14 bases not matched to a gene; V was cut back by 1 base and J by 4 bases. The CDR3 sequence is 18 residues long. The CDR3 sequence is CASSLFGASGTGGYEQYF. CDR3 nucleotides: TGTGCCAGCAGTTTATTTGGGGCTAGCGGGACCGGAGGATACGAGCAGTACTTC. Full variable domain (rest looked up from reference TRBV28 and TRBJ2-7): DVKVTQSSRYLVKRTGEKVFLECVQDMDHENMFWYRQDPGLGLRLIYFSYDVKMKEKGDIPEGYSVSREKKERFSLILESASTNQTSMYLCASSLFGASGTGGYEQYFGPGTRLTVT.

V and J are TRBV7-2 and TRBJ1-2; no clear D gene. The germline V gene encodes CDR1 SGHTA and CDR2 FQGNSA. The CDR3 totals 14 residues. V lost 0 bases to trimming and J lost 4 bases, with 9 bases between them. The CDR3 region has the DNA TGTGCCAGCAGCTTAGCGGGCAGTCCCTATGGCTACACCTTC. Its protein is CASSLAGSPYGYTF.

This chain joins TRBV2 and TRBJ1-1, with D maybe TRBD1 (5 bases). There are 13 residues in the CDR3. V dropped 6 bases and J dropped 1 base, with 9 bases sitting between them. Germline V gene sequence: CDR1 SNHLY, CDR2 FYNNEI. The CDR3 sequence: CASRGQGNTEAFF. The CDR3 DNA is TGTGCCAGCAGGGGTCAGGGGAACACTGAAGCTTTCTTT.

CDR3 in DNA: TGTGCCAGCAGAAAGGGACAGGCGGGTGGCTACACCTTC. Protein product: CASRKGQAGGYTF. This sequence joins TRBV7-8 and TRBJ1-2; 8 nucleotides agree with TRBD1. This CDR3 is built from 13 residues. Germline V gives CDR1 SGHVS, CDR2 FQNEAQ. The ends lost 6 bases at V and 7 bases at J; junction bases unmatched: 7. The whole variable domain, filled in from reference TRBV7-8 and TRBJ1-2, reads GAGVSQSPRYKVAKRGQDVALRCDPISGHVSLFWYQQALGQGPEFLTYFQNEAQLDKSGLPSDRFFAERPEGSVSTLKIQRTQQEDSAVYLCASRKGQAGGYTFGSGTRLTVV.

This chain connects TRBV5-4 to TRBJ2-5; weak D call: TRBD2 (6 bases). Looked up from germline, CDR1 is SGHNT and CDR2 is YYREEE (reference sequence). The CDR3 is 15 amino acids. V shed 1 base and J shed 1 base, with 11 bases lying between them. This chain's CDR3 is CASSLNAGPQETQYF. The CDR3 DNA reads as TGTGCCAGCAGCTTGAACGCGGGACCCCAAGAGACCCAGTACTTC.

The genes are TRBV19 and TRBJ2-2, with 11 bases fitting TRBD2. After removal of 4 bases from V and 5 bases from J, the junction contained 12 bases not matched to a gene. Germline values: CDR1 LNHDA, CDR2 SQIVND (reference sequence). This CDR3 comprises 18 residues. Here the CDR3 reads CASSTIAGGGSGTGELFF. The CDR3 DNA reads TGTGCCAGTAGTACAATAGCGGGAGGGGGGTCTGGGACCGGGGAGCTGTTTTTT.

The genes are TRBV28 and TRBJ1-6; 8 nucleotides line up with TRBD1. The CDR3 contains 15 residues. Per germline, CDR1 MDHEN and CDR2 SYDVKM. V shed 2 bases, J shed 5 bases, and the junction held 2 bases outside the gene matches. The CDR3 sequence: CASSLGDRNNSPLHF. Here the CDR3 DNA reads TGTGCCAGCAGTTTAGGGGACAGGAATAATTCACCCCTCCACTTT.

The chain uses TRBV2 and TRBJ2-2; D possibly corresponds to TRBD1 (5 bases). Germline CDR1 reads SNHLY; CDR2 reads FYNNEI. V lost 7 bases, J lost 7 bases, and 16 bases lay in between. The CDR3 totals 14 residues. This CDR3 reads CASKSRVQSGELFF. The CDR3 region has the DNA TGTGCCAGCAAATCCAGGGTGCAAAGCGGGGAGCTGTTTTTT.

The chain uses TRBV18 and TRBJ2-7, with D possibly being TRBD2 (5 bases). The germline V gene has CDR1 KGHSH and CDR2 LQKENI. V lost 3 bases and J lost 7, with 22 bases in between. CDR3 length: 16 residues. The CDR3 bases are TGTGCCAGCTCACCGGTTGCAGCAGGCTCATCGGGGGAGCAGTACTTC. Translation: CASSPVAAGSSGEQYF.

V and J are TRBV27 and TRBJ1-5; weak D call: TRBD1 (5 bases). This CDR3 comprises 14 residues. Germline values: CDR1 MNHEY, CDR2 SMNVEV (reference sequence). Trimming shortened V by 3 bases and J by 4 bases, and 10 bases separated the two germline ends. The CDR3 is CASSLAGTNQPQHF. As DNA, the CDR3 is TGTGCCAGCAGTTTGGCAGGGACGAATCAGCCCCAGCATTTT.

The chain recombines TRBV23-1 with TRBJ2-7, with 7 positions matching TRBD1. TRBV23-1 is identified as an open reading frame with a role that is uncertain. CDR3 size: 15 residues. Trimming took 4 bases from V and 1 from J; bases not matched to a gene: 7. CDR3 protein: CASSPPGQSSYEQYF. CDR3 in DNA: TGCGCCAGCAGTCCGCCGGGACAGTCTTCCTACGAGCAGTACTTC.

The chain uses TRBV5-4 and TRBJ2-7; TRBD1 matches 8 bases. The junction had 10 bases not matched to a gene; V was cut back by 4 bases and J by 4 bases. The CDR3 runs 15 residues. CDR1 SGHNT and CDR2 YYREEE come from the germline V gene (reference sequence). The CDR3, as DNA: TGTGCCAGCAGCACCGCCGGGACAGGTGGTTACGAGCAGTACTTC. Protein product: CASSTAGTGGYEQYF.

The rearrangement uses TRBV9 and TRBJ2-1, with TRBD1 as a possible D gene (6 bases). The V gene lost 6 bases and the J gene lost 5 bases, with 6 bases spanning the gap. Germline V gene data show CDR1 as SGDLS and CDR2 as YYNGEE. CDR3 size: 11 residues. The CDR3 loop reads CASNRDNEQFF. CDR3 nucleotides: TGTGCCAGCAACAGGGACAATGAGCAGTTCTTC.

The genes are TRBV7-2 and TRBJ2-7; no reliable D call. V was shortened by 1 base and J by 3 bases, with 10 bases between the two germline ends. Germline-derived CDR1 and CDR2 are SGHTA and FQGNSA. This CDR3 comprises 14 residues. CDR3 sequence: CASSLDRVNYEQYF. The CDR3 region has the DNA TGTGCCAGCAGCTTAGACCGGGTTAACTACGAGCAGTACTTC.

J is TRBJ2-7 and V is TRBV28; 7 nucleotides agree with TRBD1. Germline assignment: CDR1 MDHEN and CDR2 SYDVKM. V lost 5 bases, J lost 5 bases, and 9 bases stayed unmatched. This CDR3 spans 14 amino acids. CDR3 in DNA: TGTGCCAGCAGTGGCCCCGGGCAGGGGGACGAGCAGTACTTC. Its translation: CASSGPGQGDEQYF.

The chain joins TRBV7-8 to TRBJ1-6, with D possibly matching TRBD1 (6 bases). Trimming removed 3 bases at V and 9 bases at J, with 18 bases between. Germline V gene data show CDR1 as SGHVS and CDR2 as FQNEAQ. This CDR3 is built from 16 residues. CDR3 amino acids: CASSFRGPQSTSPLHF. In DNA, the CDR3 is TGTGCCAGCAGCTTTCGGGGGCCCCAGTCGACTTCACCCCTCCACTTT.

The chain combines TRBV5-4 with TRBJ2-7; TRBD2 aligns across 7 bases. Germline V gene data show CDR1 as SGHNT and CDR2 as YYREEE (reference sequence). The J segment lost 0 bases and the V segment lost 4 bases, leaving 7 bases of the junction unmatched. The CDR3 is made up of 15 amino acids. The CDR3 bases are TGTGCCAGCAGCGGGACCGGGACTAACTCCTACGAGCAGTACTTC. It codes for CASSGTGTNSYEQYF.

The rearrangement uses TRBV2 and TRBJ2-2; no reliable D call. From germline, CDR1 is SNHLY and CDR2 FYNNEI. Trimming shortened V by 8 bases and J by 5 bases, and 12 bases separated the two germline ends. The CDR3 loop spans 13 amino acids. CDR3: CASRMLVTGELFF. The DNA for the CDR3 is TGTGCCAGCCGGATGTTGGTTACCGGGGAGCTGTTTTTT. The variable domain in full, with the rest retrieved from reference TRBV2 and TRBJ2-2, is EPEVTQTPSHQVTQMGQEVILRCVPISNHLYFYWYRQILGQKVEFLVSFYNNEISEKSEIFDDQFSVERPDGSNFTLKIRSTKLEDSAMYFCASRMLVTGELFFGEGSRLTVL.

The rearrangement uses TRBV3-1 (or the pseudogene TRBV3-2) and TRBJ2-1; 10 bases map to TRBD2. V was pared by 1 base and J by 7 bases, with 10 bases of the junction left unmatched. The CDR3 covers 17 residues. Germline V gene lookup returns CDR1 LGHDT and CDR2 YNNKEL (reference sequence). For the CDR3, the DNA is TGTGCCAGCAGCCAAGTATTTGATACTAGCGGGAATAATGAGCAGTTCTTC. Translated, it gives CASSQVFDTSGNNEQFF.

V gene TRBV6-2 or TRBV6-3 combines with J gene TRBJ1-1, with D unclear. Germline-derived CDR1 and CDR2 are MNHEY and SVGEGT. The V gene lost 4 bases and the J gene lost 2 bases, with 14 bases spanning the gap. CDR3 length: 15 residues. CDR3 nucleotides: TGTGCCAGCAGTTTCATCCGGGTCGACAACACTGAAGCTTTCTTT. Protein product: CASSFIRVDNTEAFF.

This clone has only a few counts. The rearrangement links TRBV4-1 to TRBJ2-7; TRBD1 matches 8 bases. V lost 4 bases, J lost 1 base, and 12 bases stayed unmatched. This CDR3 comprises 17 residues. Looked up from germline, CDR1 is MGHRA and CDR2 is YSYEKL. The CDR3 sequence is CASSRLRPGQASYEQYF. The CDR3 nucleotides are TGCGCCAGCAGCCGTTTGAGGCCGGGACAGGCTTCCTACGAGCAGTACTTC.

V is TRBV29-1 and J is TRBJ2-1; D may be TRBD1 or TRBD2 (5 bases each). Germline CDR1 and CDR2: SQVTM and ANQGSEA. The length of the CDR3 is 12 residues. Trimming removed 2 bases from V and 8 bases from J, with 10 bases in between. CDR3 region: CSVEQGPDEQFF. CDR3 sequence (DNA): TGCAGCGTTGAACAGGGACCGGATGAGCAGTTCTTC.

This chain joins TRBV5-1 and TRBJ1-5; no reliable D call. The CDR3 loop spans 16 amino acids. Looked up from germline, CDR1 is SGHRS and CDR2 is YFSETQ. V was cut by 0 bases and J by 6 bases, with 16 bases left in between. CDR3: CASSLEGGGTGQPQHF. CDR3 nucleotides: TGCGCCAGCAGCTTGGAGGGAGGTGGAACGGGTCAGCCCCAGCATTTT.

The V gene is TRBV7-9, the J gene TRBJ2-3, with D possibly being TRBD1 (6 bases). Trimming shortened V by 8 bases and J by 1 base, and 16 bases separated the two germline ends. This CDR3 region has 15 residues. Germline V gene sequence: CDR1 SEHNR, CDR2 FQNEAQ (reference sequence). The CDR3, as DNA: TGTGCCAGCGATCTTCGACAGGACCGCACAGATACGCAGTATTTT. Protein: CASDLRQDRTDTQYF.

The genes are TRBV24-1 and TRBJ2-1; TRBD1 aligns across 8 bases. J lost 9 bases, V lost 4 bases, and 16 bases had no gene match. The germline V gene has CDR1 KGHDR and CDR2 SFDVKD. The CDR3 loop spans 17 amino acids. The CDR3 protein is CATSELWTGWPRGEQFF. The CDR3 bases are TGTGCCACCAGTGAGCTATGGACAGGGTGGCCCAGGGGTGAGCAGTTCTTC.

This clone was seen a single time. CDR3 region: CASRSGRAMDTQYF. The DNA of the CDR3 is TGTGCCAGCAGGAGCGGGAGGGCCATGGATACGCAGTATTTT. The rearrangement links TRBV7-8 to TRBJ2-3; TRBD2 agrees at 10 bases. V was clipped by 6 bases and J by 6 bases; unmatched bases: 6. The CDR3 loop spans 14 amino acids. Germline V CDR1 and CDR2: SGHVS, FQNEAQ.

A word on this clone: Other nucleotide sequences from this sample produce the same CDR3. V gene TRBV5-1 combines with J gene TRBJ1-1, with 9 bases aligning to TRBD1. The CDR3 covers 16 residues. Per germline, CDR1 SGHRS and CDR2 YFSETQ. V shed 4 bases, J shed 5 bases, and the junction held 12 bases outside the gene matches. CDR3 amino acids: CASSPGPGQGQTEAFF. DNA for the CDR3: TGCGCCAGCAGCCCCGGGCCGGGACAGGGACAGACTGAAGCTTTCTTT.

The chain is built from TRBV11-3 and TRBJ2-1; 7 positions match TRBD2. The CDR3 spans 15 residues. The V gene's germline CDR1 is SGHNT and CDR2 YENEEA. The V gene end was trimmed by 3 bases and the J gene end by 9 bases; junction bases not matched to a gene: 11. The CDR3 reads CASSLGGRGQGEQFF. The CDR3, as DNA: TGTGCCAGCAGCTTGGGGGGGAGAGGGCAAGGTGAGCAGTTCTTC.